Presented here are 17 T cell receptor beta chains from one specimen sequenced in a study of CXCR3-negative and CXCR3-positive naive CD8 T cells. These receptors are not linked to any known antigen. Study conclusions and caveats: CXCR3-expressing naive cells carried TRB CDR3s more hydrophobic than those of CXCR3-negative naive cells.

UMI labels and 5' RACE were used to prepare the TRB cDNA libraries. No DNA is given; TCRdb re-called the 5' RACE reads and lists each CDR3 protein once. In all, the sample yields over 100,000 distinct CDR3 sequences. The sequenced sample consisted of naive CXCR3+ CD8+ T cells from blood. This sample's subset: CD45RO-CCR7+CD27+CD95- naive CD8+ T cells expressing CXCR3 (TNR3+). Receptors originate from a human donor in good health. Some clones in this sample may be carry-over from other donors' samples.

The chain uses TRBV11-2 and TRBJ2-7; there is no DNA to check the TCRdb D call of TRBD2. The CDR3 runs 16 residues. Germline CDR1 is SGHAT and CDR2 is FQNNGV. The CDR3 protein is CASSPGLAGLWYEQYF.

The rearrangement uses TRBV9 and TRBJ2-1; as DNA is missing, the TRBD2 call by TCRdb cannot be tested. The CDR3 spans 20 residues. Germline values: CDR1 SGDLS, CDR2 YYNGEE. The CDR3 loop reads CASSVPRVASGGALPNEQFF.

J is TRBJ2-1 and V is TRBV13. The CDR3 contains 15 residues. The germline V gene has CDR1 PRHDT and CDR2 FYEKMQ (reference sequence). CDR3 sequence reads: CASSSNLDTYNEQFF.

The chain joins TRBV4-1 to TRBJ2-7. CDR1 MGHRA and CDR2 YSYEKL come from the germline V gene. The CDR3 loop spans 16 amino acids. CDR3 loop: CASSQAKDWGAYEQYF.

The chain joins TRBV4-2 to TRBJ2-7; TCRdb reports TRBD2, a call that lacks DNA to check it against. Germline V gene sequence: CDR1 LGHNA, CDR2 YNFKEQ. The CDR3 spans 16 residues. CDR3 loop: CASSQALAGTSYEQYF.

J is TRBJ2-7 and V is TRBV9. The germline V gene has CDR1 SGDLS and CDR2 YYNGEE. This CDR3 has 13 amino acids. The CDR3 region is CASSVGRGCEQYF.

The V and J genes are TRBV10-3 and TRBJ2-1. Germline V gene sequence: CDR1 ENHRY, CDR2 SYGVKD. The CDR3 extends over 13 amino acids. This CDR3 is CAISEPLYNEQFF.

The rearrangement uses TRBV18 and TRBJ2-7; the D gene TCRdb calls, TRBD1, cannot be checked with no DNA. CDR3 length: 15 residues. CDR1 and CDR2 (germline): KGHSH, LQKENI. CDR3 protein: CASSPKGQLHYEQYF.

This sequence joins TRBV4-2 and TRBJ2-3; lacking DNA, the TRBD1 call made by TCRdb goes unchecked. The germline CDR1 and CDR2 sequences are LGHNA and YNFKEQ. This CDR3 has 14 amino acids. The CDR3 sequence: CASSQAGSSDTQYF.

The V gene is TRBV13, the J gene TRBJ2-3; the TCRdb D gene call, TRBD2, has no DNA to confirm it. In germline, CDR1 is PRHDT, CDR2 FYEKMQ (reference sequence). The CDR3 has 16 residues. The CDR3 loop reads CASSSRTSGRTDTQYF. Full variable domain (outside the CDR3, taken from reference TRBV13 and TRBJ2-3): AAGVIQSPRHLIKEKRETATLKCYPIPRHDTVYWYQQGPGQDPQFLISFYEKMQSDKGSIPDRFSAQQFSDYHSELNMSSLELGDSALYFCASSSRTSGRTDTQYFGPGTRLTVL.

V and J are TRBV15 and TRBJ1-4; TCRdb gives TRBD1 as the D gene, but with no DNA this cannot be confirmed. CDR3 length: 16 amino acids. Germline V gene lookup returns CDR1 LNHNV and CDR2 YYDKDF (reference sequence). Here the CDR3 reads CATSAGGEPTNEKLFF.

The chain combines TRBV21-1 with TRBJ1-3; there is no DNA to check the TCRdb D call of TRBD1. TRBV21-1 is a pseudogene segment. CDR3 length: 16 residues. CDR3 sequence reads: CASSKAPQGRRNTIYF.

This chain uses TRBV6-1 with TRBJ2-7. The CDR3 has 14 amino acids. Germline V CDR1 and CDR2: MNHNS, SASEGT. CDR3 loop: CASSEAKNSYEQYF.

The V call is TRBV3-1, the J call TRBJ2-7; TCRdb designates TRBD2, a call that cannot be tested without DNA. CDR3 length: 14 amino acids. CDR1 LGHDT and CDR2 YNNKEL come from the germline V gene (reference sequence). The CDR3 here is CASSHSGRSYEQYF.

The chain couples TRBV10-3 to TRBJ2-3; TCRdb returns TRBD2, unconfirmable since there is no DNA. This CDR3 has 14 residues. Germline V gives CDR1 ENHRY, CDR2 SYGVKD. CDR3 protein: CAISRDGLTDTQYF.

This chain connects TRBV12-3 or TRBV12-4 to TRBJ2-7; TCRdb outputs TRBD1, but without DNA this stays unchecked. This CDR3 is built from 15 residues. CDR3 sequence: CASSLLGQGSYEQYF.

The chain links TRBV7-9 to TRBJ2-5; TCRdb picks TRBD2, but there is no DNA to check that call. The CDR3 runs to 15 residues. The germline V gene has CDR1 SEHNR and CDR2 FQNEAQ (reference sequence). This chain's CDR3 is CASSEPSGRGETQYF.